These 23 T cell receptor beta chains were sequenced from one sample in a study of cytomegalovirus exposure and HLA in healthy donors. The data were produced by immunoSEQ multiplex PCR, yet TCRdb's version contains in-frame clones alone and is incomplete. The top ten hold 2.1% of the sample, which has fewer than 90,000 clones, about 94% seen once. Sequencing was carried out using PBMCs. Receptors were obtained from a woman aged 18-30 years in good health and CMV-seronegative.

The chain is built from TRBV27 and TRBJ2-7; tentative D call: TRBD1 (5 bases). The CDR3 consists of 16 residues. Deletions cut 6 bases from V and 1 base from J, with 19 bases between. Germline loops: CDR1 MNHEY, CDR2 SMNVEV (reference sequence). DNA of the CDR3: TGTGCCAGCAGCAGGCGATCAGGGTTTTTTTCCTACGAGCAGTACTTC. Its translation is CASSRRSGFFSYEQYF.

The chain couples TRBV7-9 to TRBJ1-1; weak D call: TRBD1 (6 bases). The CDR3 length is 14 residues. The V and J ends lost 7 bases and 4 bases respectively, with 16 bases between them. Germline V gene data show CDR1 as SEHNR and CDR2 as FQNEAQ (reference sequence). CDR3 amino acids: CASTLGLGATEAFF. CDR3 in DNA: TGTGCCAGCACCTTGGGTTTGGGGGCCACTGAAGCTTTCTTT.

The rearrangement joins TRBV4-1 to TRBJ2-5, with D maybe TRBD1 (5 bases). The CDR3 is 14 amino acids. The V gene's germline CDR1 is MGHRA and CDR2 YSYEKL. With 0 bases removed from V and 5 bases from J, the gap between germline ends came to 10 bases. The CDR3 DNA sequence: TGCGCCAGCAGCCAAGATGACAGCTGGGAGACCCAGTACTTC. Amino acid sequence: CASSQDDSWETQYF.

V usage is TRBV6-5 and J usage is TRBJ1-1; D gene unclear. The CDR3 length is 13 residues. V was clipped by 5 bases and J by 3 bases, with 10 bases between them. Germline CDR1 is MNHEY and CDR2 is SVGAGI. CDR3 bases: TGTGCCAGCAGTAGGACGGGGTACACTGAAGCTTTCTTT. This gives the protein CASSRTGYTEAFF.

This clone was seen only once. The chain employs TRBV27 and TRBJ1-2, with 7 bases identical to TRBD1. Trimming removed 5 bases from V and 8 bases from J; junction bases left unmatched: 11. In germline, CDR1 is MNHEY, CDR2 SMNVEV (reference sequence). The CDR3 runs to 14 residues. The CDR3 DNA follows: TGTGCCAGCAGTCCACAAGACAGGGCGGGCGGCTACACCTTC. It codes for CASSPQDRAGGYTF.

This clone appeared a single time. This sequence joins TRBV14 and TRBJ2-7; TRBD2 matches 11 bases. The junction had 1 base not matched to a gene; V was cut back by 0 bases and J by 0 bases. Germline V gives CDR1 SGHDN, CDR2 FVKESK. CDR3 length: 16 residues. The CDR3 coding sequence is TGTGCCAGCAGCCAAGAGGGACTAGCGGCCTCCTACGAGCAGTACTTC. Its translation: CASSQEGLAASYEQYF.

The rearrangement uses TRBV4-2 and TRBJ2-1, with D possibly TRBD1 on 6 matching bases. Germline loops: CDR1 LGHNA, CDR2 YNFKEQ. V dropped 6 bases and J dropped 5 bases, with 8 bases sitting between them. CDR3 length equals 12 residues. The CDR3 nucleotides are TGTGCCAGCAGGGGGGCGGACAATGAGCAGTTCTTC. It is translated as CASRGADNEQFF.

The chain joins TRBV6-6 to TRBJ2-1; D perhaps matches TRBD2 (5 bases). Germline V gene lookup returns CDR1 MNHNY and CDR2 SVGAGI (reference sequence). V was pared by 7 bases and J by 8 bases, with 24 bases between. The CDR3 is made up of 16 amino acids. Here the CDR3 DNA reads TGTGCCAGCATTAACACGGCTTCGACTAAAACCCATGAGCAGTTCTTC. It yields the protein CASINTASTKTHEQFF.

This chain uses TRBV4-1 with TRBJ2-7; no definite D call. The V end lost 1 base, the J end lost 2 bases, and 12 bases lay between the germline ends. The germline CDR1 and CDR2 sequences are MGHRA and YSYEKL. The CDR3 contains 15 residues. The CDR3: CASSQVASQTYEQYF. In nucleotides, the CDR3 is TGCGCCAGCAGCCAAGTGGCATCCCAAACCTACGAGCAGTACTTC.

Only one count was recorded for this clone. This sequence joins TRBV6-1 and TRBJ2-1; 9 nucleotides agree with TRBD2. Per the germline V gene, CDR1 is MNHNS and CDR2 is SASEGT. V lost 4 bases to trimming and J lost 6 bases; unmatched junction nucleotides: 10. The CDR3 is made up of 16 amino acids. CDR3 DNA sequence: TGTGCCAGCAGTGCGACGACTAGCGGCCCCCCCAATGAGCAGTTCTTC. Protein sequence: CASSATTSGPPNEQFF.

V and J are TRBV25-1 and TRBJ1-1, with D possibly matching TRBD1 (5 bases). V dropped 3 bases and J dropped 5 bases, with 16 bases sitting between them. Germline-derived CDR1 and CDR2 are MGHDK and SYGVNS. The CDR3 is 15 amino acids. The CDR3 protein is CASSDSILQGTEAFF. In DNA, the CDR3 is TGTGCCAGCAGTGATTCTATTCTCCAGGGTACTGAAGCTTTCTTT.

CDR3 coding DNA: TGTGCCATCAGTGACTGGTCAAAGGACAGCTCCTATGGCTACACCTTC. Encoded protein: CAISDWSKDSSYGYTF. The chain is built from TRBV10-3 and TRBJ1-2; D is possibly TRBD1 (6 bases). Germline V gene data show CDR1 as ENHRY and CDR2 as SYGVKD. This CDR3 comprises 16 residues. The V and J ends lost 3 bases and 4 bases respectively, with 18 bases between them.

This rearrangement joins TRBV5-1 to TRBJ1-1; D may be TRBD1 (6 bases). This CDR3 contains 15 residues. Trimming pared 4 bases from V and 1 base from J, leaving 14 bases between. Germline CDR1 is SGHRS and CDR2 is YFSETQ. CDR3 residues: CASSPTSTGNTEAFF. As DNA, the CDR3 is TGCGCCAGCAGCCCCACGTCGACAGGGAACACTGAAGCTTTCTTT.

Concerning this clone: Other nucleotide sequences from this sample produce the same CDR3. The rearrangement uses TRBV7-9 and TRBJ2-7; D not resolved. Looked up from germline, CDR1 is SEHNR and CDR2 is FQNEAQ (reference sequence). Between the trimmed V and J ends, which lost 0 bases and 3 bases, there was a span of 6 bases. The CDR3 spans 13 residues. The CDR3 spells CASSLAGGYEQYF. DNA for the CDR3: TGTGCCAGCAGCTTAGCCGGCGGCTACGAGCAGTACTTC.

The chain combines TRBV28 with TRBJ1-4, with TRBD1 identical over 10 bases. V dropped 5 bases and J dropped 7; count of bases not matched to a gene: 13. Germline V gene lookup returns CDR1 MDHEN and CDR2 SYDVKM. This CDR3 contains 17 residues. CDR3 protein: CASSTPGTGEMREKLFF. The CDR3 DNA reads TGTGCCAGCAGTACCCCCGGGACAGGGGAAATGCGTGAAAAACTGTTTTTT.

The chain has TRBV6-1 and TRBJ2-5; D is possibly TRBD2 (6 bases). Trimming left V 8 bases short and J 2 bases short, with 12 bases between. The germline V gene has CDR1 MNHNS and CDR2 SASEGT. This CDR3 is built from 13 residues. The CDR3 coding sequence is TGTGCCAGCGGGATAGCGGCGCAAGAGACCCAGTACTTC. Translating it yields CASGIAAQETQYF.

The chain is built from TRBV6-5 and TRBJ2-7; 10 bases match TRBD1. Trimming removed 3 bases from V and 5 bases from J; junction bases left unmatched: 10. CDR3 length equals 16 residues. In germline, CDR1 is MNHEY, CDR2 SVGAGI. The CDR3 DNA follows: TGTGCCAGCAGTTATCTCACCGGACAGGGGGTCGACGAGCAGTACTTC. Its translation: CASSYLTGQGVDEQYF.

The chain links TRBV2 to TRBJ2-1; D remains unclear. The CDR3 sequence is 14 residues long. Per germline, CDR1 SNHLY and CDR2 FYNNEI. V was pared by 2 bases and J by 5 bases, with 10 bases between. The CDR3 reads CASSEPSLDNEQFF. The CDR3 DNA reads TGTGCCAGCAGTGAACCGTCACTGGACAATGAGCAGTTCTTC.

J is TRBJ2-7 and V is TRBV10-1; a weak D match, TRBD2 (6 bases). This CDR3 is 13 amino acids long. Trimming left V 6 bases short and J 6 bases short, with 15 bases between. Germline V gene sequence: CDR1 WNHNN, CDR2 SYGVQD (reference sequence). DNA for the CDR3: TGCGCCAGCAGCGCGGGACCATCCGGCGAGCAGTACTTC. The encoded protein is CASSAGPSGEQYF.

The chain is built from TRBV11-2 and TRBJ2-7, with D possibly matching TRBD2 (5 bases). V dropped 2 bases and J dropped 7 bases, with 18 bases sitting between them. The germline CDR1 and CDR2 sequences are SGHAT and FQNNGV. The CDR3 totals 15 residues. CDR3 sequence reads: CASSLLRAPGGEQYF. In DNA, the CDR3 is TGTGCCAGCAGCTTACTTAGGGCCCCTGGCGGGGAGCAGTACTTC.

The rearrangement links TRBV21-1 to TRBJ2-5; the table's TRBD2 call for D was not verified on the DNA. TRBV21-1 represents a pseudogene. The CDR3 is 17 residues long. CDR3 sequence: CASSKPRLAGGVETQYF. The DNA of the CDR3 is TGTGCCAGCAGCAAACCGCGACTAGCGGGAGGCGTAGAGACCCAGTACTTC.

V usage is TRBV6-6 and J usage is TRBJ1-5; D is possibly TRBD1 (5 bases). The CDR3 is made up of 16 amino acids. V was shortened by 0 bases and J by 7 bases, with 16 bases between the two germline ends. Germline CDR1 is MNHNY and CDR2 is SVGAGI (reference sequence). CDR3 sequence (DNA): TGTGCCAGCAGTTACTCGGGGCAGGGAGGAGGACAGCCCCAGCATTTT. Amino acid sequence: CASSYSGQGGGQPQHF.

The chain joins TRBV5-4 to TRBJ2-5, with 8 bases aligning to TRBD2. With V trimmed by 1 base and J by 4 bases, 3 bases remained unmatched. The CDR3 consists of 14 residues. Per the germline V gene, CDR1 is SGHNT and CDR2 is YYREEE (reference sequence). DNA of the CDR3: TGTGCCAGCAGCTTGACGGGACTAGTAGAGACCCAGTACTTC. Translation gives CASSLTGLVETQYF.